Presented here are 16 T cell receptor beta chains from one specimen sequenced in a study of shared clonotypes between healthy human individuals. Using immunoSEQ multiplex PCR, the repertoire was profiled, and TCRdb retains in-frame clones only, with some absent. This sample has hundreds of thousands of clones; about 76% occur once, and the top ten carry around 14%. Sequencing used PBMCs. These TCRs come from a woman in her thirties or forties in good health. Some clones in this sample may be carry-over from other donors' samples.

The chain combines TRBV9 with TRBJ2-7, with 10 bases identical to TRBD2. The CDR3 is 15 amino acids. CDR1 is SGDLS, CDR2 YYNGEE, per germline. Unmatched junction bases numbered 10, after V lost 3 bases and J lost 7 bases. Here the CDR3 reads CASSAISSGSGEQYF. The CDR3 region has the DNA TGTGCCAGCAGCGCAATATCTAGCGGGAGCGGTGAGCAGTACTTC. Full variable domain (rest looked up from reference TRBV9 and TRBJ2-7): DSGVTQTPKHLITATGQRVTLRCSPRSGDLSVYWYQQSLDQGLQFLIQYYNGEERAKGNILERFSAQQFPDLHSELNLSSLELGDSALYFCASSAISSGSGEQYFGPGTRLTVT.

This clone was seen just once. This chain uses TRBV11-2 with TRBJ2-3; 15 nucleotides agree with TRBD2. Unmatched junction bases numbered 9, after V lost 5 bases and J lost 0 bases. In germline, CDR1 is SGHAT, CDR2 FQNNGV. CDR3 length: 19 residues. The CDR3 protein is CASSPGGLAGGVSTDTQYF. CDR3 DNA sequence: TGTGCCAGCAGCCCTGGGGGACTAGCGGGAGGCGTAAGCACAGATACGCAGTATTTT.

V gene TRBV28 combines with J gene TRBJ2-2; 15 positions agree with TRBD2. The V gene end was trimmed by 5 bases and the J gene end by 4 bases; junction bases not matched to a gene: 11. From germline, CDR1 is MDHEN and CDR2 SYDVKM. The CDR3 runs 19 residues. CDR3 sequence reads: CASSQRTSGRALVTGELFF. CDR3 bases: TGTGCCAGCAGTCAAAGGACTAGCGGGAGGGCCCTTGTCACCGGGGAGCTGTTTTTT.

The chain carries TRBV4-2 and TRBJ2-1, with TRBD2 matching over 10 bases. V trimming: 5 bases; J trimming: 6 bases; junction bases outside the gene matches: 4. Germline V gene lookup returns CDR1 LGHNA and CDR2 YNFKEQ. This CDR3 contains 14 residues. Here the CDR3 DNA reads TGTGCCAGCAGCGCACTAGCGGGGCGCAATGAGCAGTTCTTC. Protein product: CASSALAGRNEQFF.

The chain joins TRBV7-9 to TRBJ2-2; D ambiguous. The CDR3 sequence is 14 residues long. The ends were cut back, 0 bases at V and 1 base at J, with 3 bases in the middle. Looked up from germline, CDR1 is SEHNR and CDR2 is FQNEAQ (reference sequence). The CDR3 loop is CASSLALNTGELFF. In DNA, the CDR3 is TGTGCCAGCAGCTTAGCTCTGAACACCGGGGAGCTGTTTTTT.

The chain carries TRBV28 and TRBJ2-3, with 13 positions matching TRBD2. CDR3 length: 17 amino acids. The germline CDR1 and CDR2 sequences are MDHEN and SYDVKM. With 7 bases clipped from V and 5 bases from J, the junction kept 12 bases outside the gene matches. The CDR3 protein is CASIPSPGLAGQDTQYF. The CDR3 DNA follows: TGTGCCAGCATCCCTTCCCCGGGACTAGCGGGACAAGATACGCAGTATTTT.

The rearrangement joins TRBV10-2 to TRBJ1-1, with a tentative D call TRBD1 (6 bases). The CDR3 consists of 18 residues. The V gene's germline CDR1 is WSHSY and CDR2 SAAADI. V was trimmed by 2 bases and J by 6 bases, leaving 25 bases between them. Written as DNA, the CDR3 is TGCGCCAGCAGTGAGAAGGGGGAGGCCTCAATCGTGGACGCTGAAGCTTTCTTT. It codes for CASSEKGEASIVDAEAFF.

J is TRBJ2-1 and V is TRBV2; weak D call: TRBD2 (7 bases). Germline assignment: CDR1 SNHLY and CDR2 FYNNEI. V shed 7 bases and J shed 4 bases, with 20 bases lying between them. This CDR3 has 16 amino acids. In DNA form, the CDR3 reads TGTGCCAGCACCAAGGAGGGGGGAGGGACGTACAATGAGCAGTTCTTC. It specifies CASTKEGGGTYNEQFF.

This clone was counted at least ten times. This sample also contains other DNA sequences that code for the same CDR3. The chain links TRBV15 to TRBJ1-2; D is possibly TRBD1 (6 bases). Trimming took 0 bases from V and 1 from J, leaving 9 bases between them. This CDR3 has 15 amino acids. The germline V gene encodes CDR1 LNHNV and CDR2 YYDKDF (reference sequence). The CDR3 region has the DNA TGTGCCACCAGCAGAGAGACAGGAAATAACTATGGCTACACCTTC. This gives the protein CATSRETGNNYGYTF.

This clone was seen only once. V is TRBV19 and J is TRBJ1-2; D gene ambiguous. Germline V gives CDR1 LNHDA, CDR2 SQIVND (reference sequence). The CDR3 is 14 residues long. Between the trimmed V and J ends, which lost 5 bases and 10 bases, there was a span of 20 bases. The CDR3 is CASSLSSYNVYYTF. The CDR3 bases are TGTGCCAGTAGTTTATCCAGCTATAATGTTTACTACACCTTC.

CDR3: CASSLIRTMGEQYF. CDR3 sequence (DNA): TGTGCCAGCAGTTTGATTCGGACGATGGGGGAGCAGTACTTC. V is TRBV28 and J is TRBJ2-7; no definite D call. The germline V and J ends were trimmed by 3 bases and 7 bases, with 16 bases remaining between them. Germline-derived CDR1 and CDR2 are MDHEN and SYDVKM. This CDR3 has 14 residues.

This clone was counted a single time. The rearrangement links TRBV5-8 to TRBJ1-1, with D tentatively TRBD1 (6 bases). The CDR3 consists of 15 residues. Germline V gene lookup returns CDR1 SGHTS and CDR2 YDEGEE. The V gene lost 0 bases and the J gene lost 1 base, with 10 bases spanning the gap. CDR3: CASSLVRGGNTEAFF. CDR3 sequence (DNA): TGTGCCAGCAGCTTGGTCAGGGGCGGGAACACTGAAGCTTTCTTT.

The CDR3 is CASSPEGTVNQPQHF. Written as DNA, the CDR3 is TGTGCCAGCAGCCCCGAGGGGACAGTCAATCAGCCCCAGCATTTT. V usage is TRBV7-2 and J usage is TRBJ1-5; 7 bases line up with TRBD1. The germline V gene encodes CDR1 SGHTA and CDR2 FQGNSA. Trimming took 5 bases from V and 3 from J; bases not matched to a gene: 7. This CDR3 contains 15 residues.

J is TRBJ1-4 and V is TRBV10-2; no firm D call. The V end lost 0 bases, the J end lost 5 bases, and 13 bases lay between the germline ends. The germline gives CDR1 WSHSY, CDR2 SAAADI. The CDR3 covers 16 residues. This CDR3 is CASSESNPDGNEKLFF. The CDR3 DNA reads TGCGCCAGCAGTGAGTCTAACCCGGACGGGAATGAAAAACTGTTTTTT.

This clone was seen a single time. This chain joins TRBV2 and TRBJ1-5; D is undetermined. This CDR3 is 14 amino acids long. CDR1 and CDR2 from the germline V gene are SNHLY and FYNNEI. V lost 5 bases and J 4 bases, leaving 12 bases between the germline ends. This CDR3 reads CASSPQTGNQPQHF. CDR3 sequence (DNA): TGTGCCAGCAGTCCACAGACCGGGAATCAGCCCCAGCATTTT.

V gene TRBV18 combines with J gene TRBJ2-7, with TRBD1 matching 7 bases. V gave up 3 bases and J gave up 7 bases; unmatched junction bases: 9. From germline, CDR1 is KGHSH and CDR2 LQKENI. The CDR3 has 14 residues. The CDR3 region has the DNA TGTGCCAGCTCACCGCAAACAGGGGTTAAGGAGCAGTACTTC. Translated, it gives CASSPQTGVKEQYF.